One sample yielded the 14 T cell receptor beta chains listed below, sequenced in a study of T-cell memory formation after mild COVID-19. TCRdb recomputed calls from the 5' RACE reads with MiXCR, one row per CDR3 protein. The sample lists hundreds of thousands of distinct CDR3 sequences; less than 25% were seen once. The sequencing input was PBMCs or a T cell subset sorted from them (not recorded which). The source of these receptors is an adult woman who had mild COVID-19 (a few samples of this study predate the infection). Cell type and time point are not known.

The V and J genes are TRBV6-6 and TRBJ1-1; D remains unclear. The CDR3 sequence is 13 residues long. Germline CDR1 reads MNHNY; CDR2 reads SVGAGI (reference sequence). The germline V and J ends were trimmed by 2 bases and 8 bases, with 12 bases remaining between them. The chain's CDR3 is CASSYEGRPEAFF. CDR3 sequence (DNA): TGTGCCAGCAGTTACGAGGGAAGGCCCGAAGCTTTCTTT.

V and J are TRBV6-5 and TRBJ2-5; 9 bases match TRBD2. Germline V gene lookup returns CDR1 MNHEY and CDR2 SVGAGI. V gave up 5 bases and J gave up 5 bases; unmatched junction bases: 12. This CDR3 contains 16 residues. Here the CDR3 reads CASSNHLVAGEETQYF. The CDR3 bases are TGTGCCAGCAGTAACCACCTTGTAGCGGGAGAGGAGACCCAGTACTTC.

V and J are TRBV20-1 and TRBJ2-7; TRBD2 might be the D (5 bases). With 0 bases removed from V and 3 bases from J, the gap between germline ends came to 12 bases. The CDR3 has 14 residues. Germline loops: CDR1 DFQATT, CDR2 SNEGSKA (reference sequence). DNA of the CDR3: TGCAGTGCTAGAGATCTCTACCGGGGCTACGAGCAGTACTTC. As protein: CSARDLYRGYEQYF.

V gene TRBV6-2 or TRBV6-3 combines with J gene TRBJ2-7; 9 nucleotides agree with TRBD2. There are 14 residues in the CDR3. The germline CDR1 and CDR2 sequences are MNHEY and SVGEGT. V shed 4 bases, J shed 4 bases, and the junction held 5 bases outside the gene matches. The CDR3 coding sequence is TGTGCCAGCAGTTCCTTAGCGGGGGTATACGAGCAGTACTTC. It codes for CASSSLAGVYEQYF.

CDR3 nucleotide sequence: TGTGCCAGCAGCCTTAAGCACAGCATCCTCCAAGAGACCCAGTACTTC. Translating gives CASSLKHSILQETQYF. The chain is built from TRBV5-4 and TRBJ2-5; D call uncertain. The CDR3 runs 16 residues. V lost 4 bases and J lost 1, with 17 bases in between. Germline V gene sequence: CDR1 SGHNT, CDR2 YYREEE (reference sequence). Using reference TRBV5-4 and TRBJ2-5 for the parts outside the CDR3, the full variable domain is ETGVTQSPTHLIKTRGQQVTLRCSSQSGHNTVSWYQQALGQGPQFIFQYYREEENGRGNFPPRFSGLQFPNYSSELNVNALELDDSALYLCASSLKHSILQETQYFGPGTRLLVL.

The rearrangement uses TRBV29-1 and TRBJ1-2, with D possibly TRBD1 on 5 matching bases. Germline V lookup: CDR1 SQVTM, CDR2 ANQGSEA. V was shortened by 6 bases and J by 4 bases, with 12 bases between the two germline ends. The CDR3 totals 12 residues. CDR3 DNA sequence: TGCAGCGTGACCGGGACTTTCTATGGCTACACCTTC. It encodes CSVTGTFYGYTF.

The chain links TRBV12-3 or TRBV12-4 to TRBJ1-2; a possible D gene is TRBD1 (6 bases). The germline V and J ends were trimmed by 7 bases and 9 bases, with 15 bases remaining between them. The CDR3 covers 12 residues. The CDR3 nucleotides read TGTGCCAGCACCACCGACGGGGGCCGCTACACCTTC. This encodes CASTTDGGRYTF.

This clonotype occurred a few times. V usage is TRBV29-1 and J usage is TRBJ2-5; D is possibly TRBD1 or TRBD2 (5 bases each). CDR1 SQVTM and CDR2 ANQGSEA come from the germline V gene. The V and J ends lost 7 bases and 5 bases respectively, with 17 bases between them. The CDR3 has 13 residues. The CDR3 sequence: CSGGRGWMETQYF. The CDR3 DNA sequence: TGCAGCGGGGGCCGGGGATGGATGGAGACCCAGTACTTC. The entire variable domain, with the rest obtained from reference TRBV29-1 and TRBJ2-5, is as follows: SAVISQKPSRDICQRGTSLTIQCQVDSQVTMMFWYRQQPGQSLTLIATANQGSEATYESGFVIDKFPISRPNLTFSTLTVSNMSPEDSSIYLCSGGRGWMETQYFGPGTRLLVL.

V usage is TRBV11-3 and J usage is TRBJ2-1; 7 bases fit TRBD2. The CDR3 totals 17 residues. The V segment lost 2 bases and the J segment 12 bases; nucleotides outside the gene matches: 19. The germline V gene has CDR1 SGHNT and CDR2 YENEEA. CDR3 sequence (DNA): TGTGCCAGCAGCTTAATTGGCCGGCGGGAGTGGCTGGAGGGGCAGTTCTTC. Its translation is CASSLIGRREWLEGQFF.

This chain uses TRBV5-5 with TRBJ2-3; the D gene is possibly TRBD1 (6 bases). The germline V gene encodes CDR1 SGHKS and CDR2 YYEKEE (reference sequence). The length of the CDR3 is 14 residues. V was pared by 7 bases and J by 2 bases, with 14 bases between. Written as DNA, the CDR3 is TGTGCCAGCCATGGGGGACACAACACAGATACGCAGTATTTT. The encoded protein is CASHGGHNTDTQYF. Together with reference TRBV5-5 and TRBJ2-3, the CDR3 gives the full variable domain: DAGVTQSPTHLIKTRGQQVTLRCSPISGHKSVSWYQQVLGQGPQFIFQYYEKEERGRGNFPDRFSARQFPNYSSELNVNALLLGDSALYLCASHGGHNTDTQYFGPGTRLTVL.

This chain connects TRBV5-1 to TRBJ2-7; tentative D call: TRBD2 (5 bases). The CDR3 consists of 13 residues. The germline CDR1 and CDR2 sequences are SGHRS and YFSETQ. With 4 bases removed from V and 3 bases from J, the gap between germline ends came to 11 bases. The CDR3 nucleotides read TGCGCCAGCAGCCCCTCCGGGGACTACGAGCAGTACTTC. It encodes CASSPSGDYEQYF.

The gene calls are TRBV20-1 and TRBJ1-1, with D possibly TRBD1 on 6 matching bases. The CDR3 runs to 11 residues. The V gene's germline CDR1 is DFQATT and CDR2 SNEGSKA (reference sequence). As DNA, the CDR3 is TGCAGAGCTCAGCAGGGGACTGAAGCTTTCTTT. Translation: CRAQQGTEAFF.

This clonotype was counted between two and nine times. V usage is TRBV12-3 or TRBV12-4 and J usage is TRBJ1-4; D gene ambiguous. The V and J ends lost 5 bases and 0 bases respectively, with 13 bases between them. The CDR3 loop spans 16 amino acids. CDR3 region: CASSRARIATNEKLFF. DNA of the CDR3: TGTGCCAGCAGTAGGGCCCGAATTGCAACTAATGAAAAACTGTTTTTT.

The table lists this clonotype with a few counts. V and J are TRBV30 and TRBJ2-7; D possibly corresponds to TRBD2 (6 bases). Germline-derived CDR1 and CDR2 are GTSNPN and SVGIG (reference sequence). CDR3 length: 16 amino acids. Trimming cost V 1 base and J 1 base, with 17 bases left between them. This chain's CDR3 is CAWSARFTAGSYEQYF. The DNA of the CDR3 is TGTGCCTGGAGTGCACGGTTTACGGCGGGGTCCTACGAGCAGTACTTC.